This paragraph covers one T cell receptor (beta chain) sequence. Its antigen is not known. The CDR3 loop spans 15 amino acids. From germline, CDR1 is SGHRS and CDR2 YFSETQ. V shed 4 bases, J shed 4 bases, and the junction held 5 bases outside the gene matches. This entry is derived from a study of cytomegalovirus exposure and HLA in healthy donors. General study points: Among TCR beta chains, those listed as cytomegalovirus-associated numbered about 160. An analysis that was carried out later associated 16,951 TCR beta sequences with HLA alleles at 0.05 false discovery rate. The Asian-associated ancestry cluster reportedly had fewer N-insertions than the approximately 670-donor mean in a later analysis.

Primers for the PCR totalled 60 Vbeta and 13 Jbeta. Only in-frame clones appear in the TCRdb table, and some are missing; sequencing was by immunoSEQ multiplex PCR. Counted here are about 160,000 clones, around three quarters occurring once; the ten biggest clones make up 3.1%. This sequence joins TRBV5-1 and TRBJ2-6; 7 nucleotides align to TRBD1. The sample taken for sequencing was PBMCs. The receptor's source is a woman aged 35 to 49 in good health and CMV-seronegative. CDR3 in amino acids: CASSNTGVGANVLTF. In nucleotides, the CDR3 is TGCGCCAGCAGCAATACAGGGGTCGGGGCCAACGTCCTGACTTTC.